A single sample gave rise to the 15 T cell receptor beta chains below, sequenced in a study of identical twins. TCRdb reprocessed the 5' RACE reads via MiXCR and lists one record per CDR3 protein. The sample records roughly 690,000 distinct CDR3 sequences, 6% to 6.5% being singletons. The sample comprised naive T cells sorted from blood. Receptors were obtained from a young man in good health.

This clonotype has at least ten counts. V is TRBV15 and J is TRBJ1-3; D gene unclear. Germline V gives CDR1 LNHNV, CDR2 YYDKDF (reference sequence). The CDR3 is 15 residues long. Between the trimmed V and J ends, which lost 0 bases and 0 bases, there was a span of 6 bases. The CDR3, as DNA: TGTGCCACCAGCAGAGATCCAAGCTCTGGAAACACCATATATTTT. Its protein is CATSRDPSSGNTIYF.

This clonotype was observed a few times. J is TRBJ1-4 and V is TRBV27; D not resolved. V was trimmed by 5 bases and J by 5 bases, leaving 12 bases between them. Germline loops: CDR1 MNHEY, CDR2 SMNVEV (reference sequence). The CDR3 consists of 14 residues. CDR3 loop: CASSPHGDNEKLFF. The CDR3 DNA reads TGTGCCAGCAGTCCTCATGGAGACAATGAAAAACTGTTTTTT.

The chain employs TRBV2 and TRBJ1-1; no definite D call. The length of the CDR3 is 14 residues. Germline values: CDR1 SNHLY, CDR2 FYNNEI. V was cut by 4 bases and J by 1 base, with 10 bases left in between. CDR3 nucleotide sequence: TGTGCCAGCAGTGCGGCCAGTCCGAACACTGAAGCTTTCTTT. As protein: CASSAASPNTEAFF. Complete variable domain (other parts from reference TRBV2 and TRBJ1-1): EPEVTQTPSHQVTQMGQEVILRCVPISNHLYFYWYRQILGQKVEFLVSFYNNEISEKSEIFDDQFSVERPDGSNFTLKIRSTKLEDSAMYFCASSAASPNTEAFFGQGTRLTVV.

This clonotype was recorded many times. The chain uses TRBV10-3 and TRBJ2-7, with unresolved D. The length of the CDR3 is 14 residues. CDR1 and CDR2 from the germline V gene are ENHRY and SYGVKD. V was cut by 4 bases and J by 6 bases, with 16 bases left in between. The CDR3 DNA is TGTGCCATCAGTGGAGATTCCTTGGGTGGCGAGCAGTACTTC. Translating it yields CAISGDSLGGEQYF.

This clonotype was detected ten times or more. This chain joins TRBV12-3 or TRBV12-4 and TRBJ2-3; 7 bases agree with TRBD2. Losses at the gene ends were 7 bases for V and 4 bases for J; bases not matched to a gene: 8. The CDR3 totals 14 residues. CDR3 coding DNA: TGTGCCAGCATACGGGCTAGCGGATCAGATACGCAGTATTTT. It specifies CASIRASGSDTQYF.

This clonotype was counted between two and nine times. The DNA for the CDR3 is TGTGCCAGCAGCCAAGTAGGTCAAACCGGCGATACGCAGTATTTT. It encodes CASSQVGQTGDTQYF. The V call is TRBV3-1, the J call TRBJ2-3; D unclear. CDR3 size: 15 residues. V was cut by 1 base and J by 6 bases, with 14 bases left in between. Germline CDR1 is LGHDT and CDR2 is YNNKEL (reference sequence).

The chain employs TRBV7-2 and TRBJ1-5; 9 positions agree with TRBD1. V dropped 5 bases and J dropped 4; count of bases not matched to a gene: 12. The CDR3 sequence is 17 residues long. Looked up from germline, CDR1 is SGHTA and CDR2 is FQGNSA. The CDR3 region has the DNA TGTGCCAGCAGCCTCAACTCCTGGACAGGGGAGAATCAGCCCCAGCATTTT. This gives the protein CASSLNSWTGENQPQHF.

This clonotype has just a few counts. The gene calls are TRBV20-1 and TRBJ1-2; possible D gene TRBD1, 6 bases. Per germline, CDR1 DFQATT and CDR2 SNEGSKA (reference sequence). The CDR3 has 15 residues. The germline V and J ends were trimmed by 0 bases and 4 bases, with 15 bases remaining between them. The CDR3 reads CSARDLRTEVYGYTF. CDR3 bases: TGCAGTGCTAGAGATCTTCGGACAGAGGTCTATGGCTACACCTTC.

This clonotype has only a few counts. CDR3: CASSPYLVRYTEAFF. CDR3 DNA: TGTGCCAGCAGCCCCTATTTGGTTCGGTACACTGAAGCTTTCTTT. The J gene is TRBJ1-1, the V gene TRBV7-2, with D uncertain. The germline gives CDR1 SGHTA, CDR2 FQGNSA. The CDR3 length is 15 residues. The V gene lost 5 bases and the J gene lost 3 bases, with 16 bases spanning the gap.

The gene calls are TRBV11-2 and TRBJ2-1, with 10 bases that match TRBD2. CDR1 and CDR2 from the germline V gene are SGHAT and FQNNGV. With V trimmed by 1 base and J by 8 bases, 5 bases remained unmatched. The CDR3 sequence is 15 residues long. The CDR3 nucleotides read TGTGCCAGCAGCTTAGCGCTAGCGGGAGCTTATGAGCAGTTCTTC. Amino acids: CASSLALAGAYEQFF.

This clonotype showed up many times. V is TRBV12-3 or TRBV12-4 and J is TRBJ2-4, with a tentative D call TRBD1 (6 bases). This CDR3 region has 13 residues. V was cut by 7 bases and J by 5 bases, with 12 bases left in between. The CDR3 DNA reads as TGTGCCAGCACCGAGGACAGTCAAAACATTCAGTACTTC. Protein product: CASTEDSQNIQYF.

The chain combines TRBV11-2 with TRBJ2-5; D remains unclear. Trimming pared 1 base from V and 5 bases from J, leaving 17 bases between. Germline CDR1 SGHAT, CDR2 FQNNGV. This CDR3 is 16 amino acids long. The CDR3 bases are TGTGCCAGCAGCTTAGTGTCCCGAGGCGGCCGGGAGACCCAGTACTTC. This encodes CASSLVSRGGRETQYF. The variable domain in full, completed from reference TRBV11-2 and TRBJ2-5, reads EAGVAQSPRYKIIEKRQSVAFWCNPISGHATLYWYQQILGQGPKLLIQFQNNGVVDDSQLPKDRFSAERLKGVDSTLKIQPAKLEDSAVYLCASSLVSRGGRETQYFGPGTRLLVL.

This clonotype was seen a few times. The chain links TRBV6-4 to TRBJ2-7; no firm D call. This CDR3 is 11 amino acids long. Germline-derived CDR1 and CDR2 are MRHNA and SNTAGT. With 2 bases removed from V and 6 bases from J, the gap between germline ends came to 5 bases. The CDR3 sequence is CASSDRIEQYV. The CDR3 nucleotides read TGTGCCAGCAGTGACCGAATCGAGCAGTACGTC.

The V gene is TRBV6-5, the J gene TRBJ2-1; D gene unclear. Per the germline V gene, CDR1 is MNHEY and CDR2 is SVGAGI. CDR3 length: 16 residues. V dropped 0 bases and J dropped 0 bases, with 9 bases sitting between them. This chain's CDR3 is CASSYSLPSSYNEQFF. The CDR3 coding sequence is TGTGCCAGCAGTTACTCTTTGCCTAGCTCCTACAATGAGCAGTTCTTC.

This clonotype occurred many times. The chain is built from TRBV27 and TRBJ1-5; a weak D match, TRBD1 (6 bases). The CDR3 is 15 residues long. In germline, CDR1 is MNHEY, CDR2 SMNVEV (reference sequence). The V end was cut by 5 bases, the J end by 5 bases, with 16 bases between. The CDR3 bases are TGTGCCAGCAGTCCCGAGGGGGGCAGGTATCAGCCCCAGCATTTT. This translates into CASSPEGGRYQPQHF.